A single sample is the source of the 26 T cell receptor beta chains below, sequenced in a study of tumor-infiltrating lymphocytes in primary liver carcinoma. From 500 ng of total RNA, TCR beta-specific cDNA was reverse-transcribed using a constant-region primer. Employing slightly modified ARM-PCR, three nested multiplex PCR rounds were run, and these gave rise to the TCR beta libraries. For around 11 cycles apiece, the opening two PCR rounds ran with TRBV1-TRBV30 forward primers and a C-beta reverse primer. TCRdb called the multiplex PCR reads again in MiXCR, with one record for every CDR3 protein. This table has 150,000 to 200,000 distinct CDR3 sequences, over 45% appearing once. Extraction also yielded germline DNA, while blood RNA was obtained from unsorted whole blood. What was sequenced was peripheral blood. The receptors stem from a man aged 35-49 years with primary liver carcinoma and hepatitis B virus infection.

This clonotype has just a few counts. The rearrangement uses TRBV6-1 and TRBJ2-7; 7 bases are a match to TRBD1. Germline CDR1 is MNHNS and CDR2 is SASEGT. V shed 5 bases, J shed 4 bases, and the junction held 8 bases outside the gene matches. This CDR3 region has 14 residues. This CDR3 is CASSRTGVGYEQYF. The DNA for the CDR3 is TGTGCCAGCAGTCGGACAGGCGTCGGGTACGAGCAGTACTTC.

V gene TRBV30 combines with J gene TRBJ2-7; D unclear. V gave up 5 bases and J gave up 4 bases, with 9 bases separating them. Germline CDR1 and CDR2: GTSNPN and SVGIG (reference sequence). The CDR3 length is 11 residues. CDR3 sequence reads: CAWGRVYEQYF. The CDR3 DNA is TGTGCCTGGGGTAGGGTATACGAGCAGTACTTC.

CDR3 DNA sequence: TGCAGCGTTGGGGGGCTAGCGGGAGGGCCTGGGGACGATGAGCAGTTCTTC. This gives the protein CSVGGLAGGPGDDEQFF. The V and J genes are TRBV29-1 and TRBJ2-1; 12 nucleotides align to TRBD2. After removal of 4 bases from V and 8 bases from J, the junction contained 15 bases not matched to a gene. Germline CDR1 and CDR2: SQVTM and ANQGSEA. The length of the CDR3 is 17 residues.

Remarks on this clonotype: Mismatch with germline at one junction end may stem from a read error. The rearrangement uses TRBV29-1 and TRBJ2-2; possibly TRBD1 or TRBD2 for D (5 bases each). This CDR3 is built from 14 residues. CDR1 and CDR2 (germline): SQVTM, ANQGSEA. As DNA, the CDR3 is TGCAGCGGATCCCAGGGTGGTGGCACCGGGGAGCTGTCTTTT. Its translation: CSGSQGGGTGELSF.

This clonotype was counted ten times or more. J is TRBJ1-1 and V is TRBV6-6; D not certain. This CDR3 is built from 13 residues. CDR1 MNHNY and CDR2 SVGAGI come from the germline V gene (reference sequence). With 2 bases removed from V and 3 bases from J, the gap between germline ends came to 7 bases. CDR3 protein: CASSYGGDTEAFF. The CDR3 DNA reads as TGTGCCAGCAGTTACGGAGGAGACACTGAAGCTTTCTTT.

This clonotype has just a few counts. V usage is TRBV6-1 and J usage is TRBJ1-1, with D possibly being TRBD1 (6 bases). CDR1 and CDR2 from the germline V gene are MNHNS and SASEGT. V was clipped by 7 bases and J by 8 bases, with 8 bases between them. This CDR3 region has 10 residues. This chain's CDR3 is CASIGTEAFF. The DNA of the CDR3 is TGTGCCAGCATCGGGACAGAAGCTTTCTTT.

For this clonotype: A read error is possible here, since a much larger clone lies one base away. As the CDR3 is not closed by the conserved phenylalanine or tryptophan, this likely results from a read error. The rearrangement joins TRBV11-1 to TRBJ2-3; possibly TRBD1 for D (6 bases). V lost 1 base and J lost 4, with 12 bases in between. The CDR3 totals 15 residues. Germline CDR1 is SGHAT and CDR2 is FQDESV (reference sequence). In nucleotides, the CDR3 is TGTGCCAGCAGCTTAGACAGGGTGTTCGCAGATACGCAGTATTAT. It translates to CASSLDRVFADTQYY.

J is TRBJ2-1 and V is TRBV2; 10 nucleotides line up with TRBD2. V dropped 5 bases and J dropped 0; count of bases not matched to a gene: 7. The CDR3 extends over 17 amino acids. CDR1 is SNHLY and CDR2 is FYNNEI in the germline V gene. The CDR3 DNA reads as TGTGCCAGCAGTCAGCTGAGCGGGAGGGGCTCCTACAATGAGCAGTTCTTC. Translated: CASSQLSGRGSYNEQFF.

In the case of this clonotype: The junction differs from germline at one of its ends, possibly a read error. V usage is TRBV4-2 and J usage is TRBJ2-3, with D uncertain. The CDR3 is made up of 14 amino acids. Germline lookup yields CDR1 LGHNA and CDR2 YNFKEQ. CDR3 sequence: CASSQTDMPDTQYF. In nucleotides, the CDR3 is TGCGCCAGCAGCCAAACAGATATGCCAGATACGCAGTATTTT.

The rearrangement uses TRBV11-2 and TRBJ2-7, with 8 bases that match TRBD2. The CDR3 contains 14 residues. Germline-derived CDR1 and CDR2 are SGHAT and FQNNGV. The ends lost 9 bases at V and 3 bases at J; junction bases unmatched: 10. CDR3 protein: CASGPLAGSYEQYF. In DNA form, the CDR3 reads TGTGCCAGTGGCCCTTTAGCGGGAAGCTACGAGCAGTACTTC.

V and J are TRBV6-1 and TRBJ2-1; 10 bases are shared with TRBD1. Germline V gives CDR1 MNHNS, CDR2 SASEGT. The trim removed 4 bases at V and 10 bases at J, leaving 10 bases unmatched. The CDR3 runs 15 residues. CDR3 in DNA: TGTGCCAGCAGTGGAAGGGACAGGGGTAGTCTGGAGCAGTTCTTC. Translated: CASSGRDRGSLEQFF.

The chain has TRBV12-5 and TRBJ2-3; D is undetermined. Germline CDR1 LGHNT, CDR2 FRNRAP. V gave up 1 base and J gave up 6 bases, with 5 bases separating them. CDR3 length: 12 amino acids. The CDR3 region has the DNA TGTGCTAGTGGTTTGGAATACGATACGCAGTATTTT. This codes for CASGLEYDTQYF.

Remarks on this clonotype: The junction departs from germline at one end; a sequencing error may be responsible. This chain links TRBV11-2 with TRBJ2-7; 7 bases agree with TRBD2. There are 12 residues in the CDR3. Germline V gene lookup returns CDR1 SGHAT and CDR2 FQNNGV. CDR3 nucleotides: TGTGCCAGGAGCTTAGGGAGGGCAGAAGAGTACTTC. Translated: CARSLGRAEEYF.

The genes are TRBV5-4 and TRBJ2-1; 7 nucleotides match TRBD1. V shed 4 bases and J 5 bases; nucleotides not matched to a gene: 6. This CDR3 is built from 14 residues. In germline, CDR1 is SGHNT, CDR2 YYREEE (reference sequence). For the CDR3, the DNA is TGTGCCAGCAGCGAGATGGGACAGAACAATGAGCAGTTCTTC. This translates into CASSEMGQNNEQFF. Using reference TRBV5-4 and TRBJ2-1 for the parts outside the CDR3, the full variable domain is ETGVTQSPTHLIKTRGQQVTLRCSSQSGHNTVSWYQQALGQGPQFIFQYYREEENGRGNFPPRFSGLQFPNYSSELNVNALELDDSALYLCASSEMGQNNEQFFGPGTRLTVL.

V is TRBV28 and J is TRBJ2-7; D possibly corresponds to TRBD2 (5 bases). Germline loops: CDR1 MDHEN, CDR2 SYDVKM. The V gene lost 9 bases and the J gene lost 1 base, with 13 bases spanning the gap. This CDR3 has 13 amino acids. CDR3 protein: CASVRGGSYEQYF. CDR3 sequence (DNA): TGTGCCAGTGTCCGCGGAGGATCCTACGAGCAGTACTTC.

The gene calls are TRBV11-2 and TRBJ2-7; D remains unclear. Trimming left V 5 bases short and J 7 bases short, with 12 bases between. CDR1 is SGHAT and CDR2 is FQNNGV in the germline V gene. The CDR3 runs to 12 residues. The CDR3 loop reads CASSVRPHEQYF. In nucleotides, the CDR3 is TGTGCCAGCAGCGTCCGACCTCATGAGCAGTACTTC.

About this clonotype: Germline is not matched at one junction end, which may reflect a read error. The chain uses TRBV6-6 and TRBJ2-2, with 8 bases matching TRBD2. This CDR3 contains 17 residues. Germline assignment: CDR1 MNHNY and CDR2 SVGAGI (reference sequence). The DNA for the CDR3 is TGTGCCAGCAGTCATCTAGCGGGCGGAACTAACACCGTGGAGCTGTTTTTT. Its protein is CASSHLAGGTNTVELFF.

The chain recombines TRBV14 with TRBJ2-1; TRBD2 might be the D (6 bases). The CDR3 has 14 amino acids. The V gene lost 4 bases and the J gene lost 7 bases, with 14 bases spanning the gap. CDR1 SGHDN and CDR2 FVKESK come from the germline V gene. CDR3 region: CASSRLGEENEQFF. CDR3 in DNA: TGTGCCAGCAGCCGCTTGGGGGAGGAAAATGAGCAGTTCTTC.

The chain joins TRBV29-1 to TRBJ1-1, with no clear D. V was trimmed by 3 bases and J by 3 bases, leaving 17 bases between them. Germline-derived CDR1 and CDR2 are SQVTM and ANQGSEA. This CDR3 contains 15 residues. CDR3 sequence: CSVDPGPLDDTEAFF. CDR3 nucleotide sequence: TGCAGCGTTGACCCGGGTCCCCTAGACGACACTGAAGCTTTCTTT. Complete variable domain (other parts from reference TRBV29-1 and TRBJ1-1): SAVISQKPSRDICQRGTSLTIQCQVDSQVTMMFWYRQQPGQSLTLIATANQGSEATYESGFVIDKFPISRPNLTFSTLTVSNMSPEDSSIYLCSVDPGPLDDTEAFFGQGTRLTVV.

This clonotype occurred many times. CDR3 sequence reads: CASSQDQASGSEQYF. The CDR3 DNA sequence: TGCGCCAGCAGCCAAGATCAGGCTAGCGGGAGCGAGCAGTACTTC. The rearrangement joins TRBV4-1 to TRBJ2-7, with TRBD2 matching 10 bases. Per germline, CDR1 MGHRA and CDR2 YSYEKL. V was clipped by 0 bases and J by 6 bases; unmatched bases: 5. The CDR3 contains 15 residues.

To note about this clonotype: A much larger clone differs from this one at a single base, so this may be a read error. The chain uses TRBV6-5 and TRBJ2-7; D perhaps matches TRBD2 (6 bases). Germline V CDR1 and CDR2: MNHEY, SVGAGI. CDR3 length: 12 amino acids. DNA of the CDR3: TGTACCAGCAGGTCGGGGGCCTACGAGCAGTACTTC. It yields the protein CTSRSGAYEQYF.

On this clonotype: A much larger clone is a single base away; this may be a read error. In DNA, the CDR3 is TGCAGCGTACACCCTGGGGGACGGCCCTCTAGCAATCAGCCCCAGCATTTT. This encodes CSVHPGGRPSSNQPQHF. This sequence joins TRBV29-1 and TRBJ1-5; the D gene is possibly TRBD1 (5 bases). V gave up 6 bases and J gave up 0 bases, with 21 bases separating them. Looked up from germline, CDR1 is SQVTM and CDR2 is ANQGSEA. The CDR3 spans 17 residues.

This rearrangement joins TRBV7-8 to TRBJ2-1; TRBD1 might be the D (6 bases). The CDR3 runs to 13 residues. The germline V and J ends were trimmed by 1 base and 10 bases, with 11 bases remaining between them. The germline V gene has CDR1 SGHVS and CDR2 FQNEAQ. In DNA, the CDR3 is TGTGCCAGCAGCTTAGGTAGAGACAGGGAGCAGTTCTTC. Its protein is CASSLGRDREQFF.

In its sample, this clonotype was seen many times. The rearrangement joins TRBV29-1 to TRBJ1-1, with 11 bases aligning to TRBD1. Germline CDR1 reads SQVTM; CDR2 reads ANQGSEA. V trimming: 7 bases; J trimming: 4 bases; junction bases outside the gene matches: 5. This CDR3 has 13 residues. Here the CDR3 DNA reads TGCAGCGCTGGGACAGGGGGTGGCACTGAAGCTTTCTTT. Translating gives CSAGTGGGTEAFF.

V gene TRBV12-3 or TRBV12-4 combines with J gene TRBJ2-7; 11 bases match TRBD2. The CDR3 runs 14 residues. After removal of 6 bases from V and 9 bases from J, the junction contained 10 bases not matched to a gene. The CDR3 loop reads CASSQLAGVLGQYF. CDR3 nucleotides: TGTGCCAGCAGCCAACTAGCGGGAGTCTTAGGGCAGTACTTC.

The chain links TRBV30 to TRBJ1-5; D not resolved. Germline loops: CDR1 GTSNPN, CDR2 SVGIG (reference sequence). The CDR3 is made up of 13 amino acids. Trimming took 1 base from V and 4 from J, leaving 8 bases between them. As DNA, the CDR3 is TGTGCCTGGAGTGAACAAATTAATCAGCCCCAGCATTTT. This gives the protein CAWSEQINQPQHF.